This T cell receptor (beta chain) was recovered during a study of blood T cell repertoires in COVID-19 (dated by TCRdb to 2020 to 2021). For context, the study as a whole: Collaborator samples came from the United States, Italy and Spain and covered acute and convalescent phases of COVID-19. The sample metadata nearly always contained a de-identified subject ID, COVID-19 status, age in years and sex. Where available, HLA class I and class II types were taken from metadata supplied by the sample provider and were not determined by assay-based typing. The repertoires were made available in a free public database intended to serve as a resource for research on the immune response to SARS-CoV-2. The material from the prospective study consisted of cDNA or gDNA derived from T cells, B-cell-depleted T cells, or PBMCs. Deeply sampled blood TCRbeta repertoires from subjects exposed to, actively infected with, or recovered from COVID-19 were included in the dataset. Samples were obtained from the ongoing ImmuneRACE study (first 160 participants) and from 1,254 subjects provided by 6 global collaborators.

The immunoSEQ Assay, a bias-controlled multiplex PCR, was used to amplify TCRbeta CDR3 regions from genomic DNA. Per the original workflow: Within the assay, amplification of reference gene primers was used to estimate how many nucleated cells each sample contained. To quantify the absolute abundance of each unique TCRbeta CDR3 rearrangement, sequence reads were collapsed and filtered. Productive Simpson clonality was computed per sample as the square root of Simpson's diversity index over productive rearrangements. TCRdb provides this immuneACCESS table in a form limited to in-frame rearrangements. Some clones are lacking; in checked studies, under half of them reflect an unresolved V gene, and why the rest are absent is not known. The V and J calls and the clone size are those of that table, but D and trimming were determined from the DNA. The sample table shows about 80,000 clones, and less than 85% are seen once. About 16% of the sample comes from the top ten.

Beyond this particular receptor, the publication reports: The quantity of clinical and demographic metadata differed by source and by participant and was supplied without curation.

Collaborating institutions collected whole blood in K2EDTA tubes following their own protocols. For TCRbeta analysis, collaborators shipped samples in one of three forms: frozen whole blood, isolated PBMCs, or DNA extracted from either of those sample types. The CDR3, from cysteine to phenylalanine, totals 14 residues. Just the 42-base CDR3 DNA is kept, in frame starting at base 1. As encoded in the germline V gene, CDR1 is MDHEN while CDR2 is SYDVKM. Concerning this clone itself: It lacks a known antigen. At one boundary the junction diverges from the germline segment, which might be a read error. The same CDR3 arises from other DNA sequences in this sample as well.

This chain joins TRBV28 to TRBJ2-2; a tentative D call is TRBD2 (5 bases match). This TCR came from a man between 65 and 79 years old with active or convalescent COVID-19. The sample taken for sequencing was peripheral blood. The CDR3 protein is CASYSGVNTGELFF. The bases are TGTGCCAGCTACTCCGGGGTTAACACCGGGGAGTTGTTTTTT.